One sample yielded the 22 T cell receptor beta chains listed below, sequenced in a study of T cell repertoires in cytomegalovirus infection. TCRdb processed the reads anew with MiXCR; each CDR3 protein has one entry. The repertoire includes roughly 920,000 distinct CDR3 sequences, around 32% of them detected once, and around 15% sits in the top ten. No antigen is known for these receptors. The sample in question was cultured CD8+ T cells from PBMCs, obtained from culture after CMV antigen stimulation. The receptors shown here come from a human donor in good health (CMV status not recorded). Some clones in this sample may be carry-over from other donors' samples.

In its sample, this clonotype was seen a few times. The rearrangement uses TRBV7-2 and TRBJ1-4; a weak D match, TRBD1 (6 bases). From germline, CDR1 is SGHTA and CDR2 FQGNSA. The V end was cut by 1 base, the J end by 0 bases, with 27 bases between. The CDR3 contains 22 residues. The CDR3 is CASSLDPPRVRGLTATNEKLFF. The DNA of the CDR3 is TGTGCCAGCAGCTTAGATCCACCTCGGGTCAGGGGTCTTACCGCAACTAATGAAAAACTGTTTTTT.

This clonotype is a singleton in its sample. The gene calls are TRBV6-6 and TRBJ2-1; D unresolved. CDR3 length: 15 residues. CDR1 is MNHNY, CDR2 SVGAGI, per germline (reference sequence). Trimming left V 6 bases short and J 0 bases short, with 12 bases between. The CDR3 reads CASREQYSSYNEQFF. In nucleotides, the CDR3 is TGTGCCAGCAGAGAACAGTACAGCTCCTACAATGAGCAGTTCTTC.

This clonotype has more than one count but fewer than ten. The chain joins TRBV7-2 to TRBJ2-7; D is unclear. Trimming removed 10 bases at V and 2 bases at J, with 15 bases between. The germline CDR1 and CDR2 sequences are SGHTA and FQGNSA. The CDR3 is 13 residues long. CDR3 coding DNA: TGTGCCACACTACGAGACTTTCCCTACGAGCAGTACTTC. Translating gives CATLRDFPYEQYF.

Only a few counts were recorded for this clonotype. The CDR3 sequence: CASSLRGGNYGYTF. DNA for the CDR3: TGTGCCAGCAGTTTAAGGGGAGGAAACTATGGCTACACCTTC. V is TRBV27 and J is TRBJ1-2; maybe TRBD1 (5 bases). CDR1 and CDR2 (germline): MNHEY, SMNVEV (reference sequence). The CDR3 is 14 amino acids. Trimming pared 2 bases from V and 2 bases from J, leaving 9 bases between.

V and J are TRBV6-5 and TRBJ2-7; TRBD1 matches 10 bases. CDR3 length: 15 residues. Per the germline V gene, CDR1 is MNHEY and CDR2 is SVGAGI. Trimming at V came to 6 bases and at J to 1 base, leaving 6 bases not matched to a gene. The CDR3 DNA is TGTGCCAGCAGGCCGGGACAGGGGTCGTCCTACGAGCAGTACGTC. It encodes CASRPGQGSSYEQYV.

Worth noting for this clonotype: A much larger clone is a single base away; this may be a read error. V and J are TRBV7-2 and TRBJ2-1; possible D gene TRBD1, 6 bases. Germline CDR1 is SGHTA and CDR2 is FQGNSA. V was trimmed by 0 bases and J by 5 bases, leaving 11 bases between them. The CDR3 extends over 15 amino acids. Here the CDR3 DNA reads TGTGCCAGCAGCTTAGCGGACAGCCCCAACAATGAGCAGTTCTTC. Amino acid sequence: CASSLADSPNNEQFF.

This clonotype was counted only a few times. The chain carries TRBV6-6 and TRBJ2-1; D perhaps matches TRBD1 (5 bases). CDR1 MNHNY and CDR2 SVGAGI come from the germline V gene (reference sequence). The CDR3 contains 13 residues. The ends were cut back, 7 bases at V and 6 bases at J, with 13 bases in the middle. The CDR3: CASTTTGSNEQFF. DNA for the CDR3: TGTGCCAGCACCACAACAGGATCCAATGAGCAGTTCTTC.

This clonotype was picked up a small number of times. The chain employs TRBV6-5 and TRBJ2-6; 8 nucleotides agree with TRBD1. Germline V CDR1 and CDR2: MNHEY, SVGAGI. The V and J ends lost 2 bases and 0 bases, in that order; junction bases with no gene match: 6. CDR3 length equals 18 residues. CDR3 amino acids: CASSYAQGAGSGANVLTF. The CDR3 nucleotides read TGTGCCAGCAGTTACGCTCAGGGGGCAGGCTCTGGGGCCAACGTCCTGACTTTC.

This clonotype has a count of ten or more. This chain uses TRBV7-2 with TRBJ2-1; D possibly corresponds to TRBD2 (5 bases). Trimming left V 5 bases short and J 5 bases short, with 13 bases between. The CDR3 is 14 residues long. The germline V gene encodes CDR1 SGHTA and CDR2 FQGNSA. The CDR3 is CASSPYAGNNEQFF. CDR3 nucleotides: TGTGCCAGCAGCCCTTACGCCGGGAACAATGAGCAGTTCTTC.

The V gene is TRBV7-9, the J gene TRBJ2-3; a weak D match, TRBD2 (6 bases). Germline CDR1 reads SEHNR; CDR2 reads FQNEAQ (reference sequence). Trimming shortened V by 4 bases and J by 0 bases, and 8 bases separated the two germline ends. This CDR3 contains 14 residues. CDR3: CASSYGSSTDTQYF. The CDR3 bases are TGTGCCAGCAGCTACGGGAGTAGCACAGATACGCAGTATTTT.

The chain is built from TRBV15 and TRBJ2-1; D ambiguous. Trimming left V 5 bases short and J 8 bases short, with 25 bases between. CDR1 LNHNV and CDR2 YYDKDF come from the germline V gene (reference sequence). The CDR3 runs to 17 residues. The CDR3 region is CATSVRGGLPPGDEQFF. DNA for the CDR3: TGTGCCACCAGCGTCCGCGGCGGCTTACCCCCAGGTGATGAGCAGTTCTTC.

This clonotype was recorded at least ten times. The J gene is TRBJ2-1, the V gene TRBV7-6; possibly TRBD1 or TRBD2 for D (5 bases each). The CDR3 is 14 residues long. Germline-derived CDR1 and CDR2 are SGHVS and FNYEAQ. Between the trimmed V and J ends, which lost 7 bases and 8 bases, there was a span of 18 bases. CDR3 protein: CASTPPGRYDEQFF. The CDR3 nucleotides read TGTGCCAGCACCCCCCCGGGACGTTACGATGAGCAGTTCTTC.

Comments on this clonotype: Being one base from a much bigger clone, this may be a read error. This chain links TRBV7-2 with TRBJ1-5, with 7 bases lining up with TRBD1. CDR1 and CDR2 (germline): SGHTA, FQGNSA. The CDR3 has 15 amino acids. V lost 5 bases to trimming and J lost 3 bases; unmatched junction nucleotides: 7. CDR3 nucleotides: TGTGCCAGCAGCCACGGGACAGCTAACAATCAGCCCCAGCATTTT. This gives the protein CASSHGTANNQPQHF.

This clonotype has just a few counts. The chain links TRBV2 to TRBJ2-2, with D tentatively TRBD1 or TRBD2 (6 bases each). The germline V gene encodes CDR1 SNHLY and CDR2 FYNNEI. There are 15 residues in the CDR3. V shed 11 bases and J shed 7 bases, with 23 bases lying between them. The CDR3 spells CAANPTGRIDGELFF. The CDR3 nucleotides are TGTGCCGCTAACCCAACAGGGAGGATAGACGGGGAGCTGTTTTTT.

The CDR3 loop is CASGSGLDREDQNNQPQHF. The DNA for the CDR3 is TGTGCTAGTGGTTCGGGTTTGGACAGGGAGGATCAGAACAATCAGCCCCAGCATTTT. The chain combines TRBV12-5 with TRBJ1-5; 8 bases line up with TRBD1. The trim removed 4 bases at V and 3 bases at J, leaving 17 bases unmatched. The CDR3 contains 19 residues. CDR1 is LGHNT and CDR2 is FRNRAP in the germline V gene.

This chain uses TRBV24-1 with TRBJ2-1, with TRBD2 as a possible D gene (6 bases). Trimming removed 0 bases from V and 1 base from J, with 9 bases in between. Germline lookup yields CDR1 KGHDR and CDR2 SFDVKD. The CDR3 length is 16 residues. CDR3: CATSDLRGRSYNEQFF. The DNA of the CDR3 is TGTGCCACCAGTGATTTGCGGGGGAGATCCTACAATGAGCAGTTCTTC.

In its sample, this clonotype was seen many times. The V and J genes are TRBV6-5 and TRBJ2-2, with D uncertain. Germline CDR1 reads MNHEY; CDR2 reads SVGAGI. The CDR3 extends over 11 amino acids. Deletions cut 2 bases from V and 8 bases from J, with 3 bases between. The CDR3 coding sequence is TGTGCCAGCAGTTACGGTGGGGAGCTGTTTTTT. Translating gives CASSYGGELFF.

This clonotype was seen many times. This chain links TRBV7-2 with TRBJ2-1, with 11 bases lining up with TRBD2. The CDR3 has 15 residues. Trimming at V came to 3 bases and at J to 8 bases, leaving 6 bases not matched to a gene. CDR1 is SGHTA, CDR2 FQGNSA, per germline. CDR3 nucleotides: TGTGCCAGCAGCTTTAGCGGGGGGGCTAGTGATGAGCAGTTCTTC. This codes for CASSFSGGASDEQFF.

The gene calls are TRBV4-1 and TRBJ2-7; 9 nucleotides agree with TRBD1. V trimming: 1 base; J trimming: 6 bases; junction bases outside the gene matches: 7. Per the germline V gene, CDR1 is MGHRA and CDR2 is YSYEKL. This CDR3 comprises 15 residues. The CDR3 is CASSQVSGQGREQYF. CDR3 nucleotide sequence: TGCGCCAGCAGCCAAGTTTCGGGACAGGGACGCGAGCAGTACTTC.

V gene TRBV7-8 combines with J gene TRBJ2-1; the D gene is possibly TRBD2 (5 bases). Per the germline V gene, CDR1 is SGHVS and CDR2 is FQNEAQ. V was pared by 5 bases and J by 7 bases, with 9 bases between. The CDR3 extends over 12 amino acids. CDR3 DNA: TGTGCCAGCAGCCCCCGGAGGAATGAGCAGTTCTTC. It is translated as CASSPRRNEQFF.

The sample holds a few counts of this clonotype. The CDR3 sequence is CASSDEGWGTTDTQYF. CDR3 nucleotides: TGCGCCAGCAGTGATGAGGGATGGGGGACCACAGATACGCAGTATTTT. The chain has TRBV10-2 and TRBJ2-3; either TRBD1 or TRBD2 may supply D (5 bases each). The CDR3 spans 16 residues. V shed 3 bases and J shed 2 bases, with 15 bases lying between them. Germline CDR1 and CDR2: WSHSY and SAAADI.

This clonotype was seen once. The junction and the germline gene differ at one end; a read error may be behind it. CDR3 bases: TGTGCCAACAGCGCGCCGGGACAGGGAGCCTACAATGAGCAGTTCTTC. Translated, it gives CANSAPGQGAYNEQFF. V is TRBV3-1 and J is TRBJ2-1; 9 nucleotides line up with TRBD1. Germline-derived CDR1 and CDR2 are LGHDT and YNNKEL (reference sequence). The CDR3 has 16 amino acids.